This T cell receptor (beta chain) was obtained from a study of human T cells and chemical hapten exposure (dated by TCRdb to about 2021). At the level of the whole study: For sensitization, 2% DPC in acetone was applied to a 2 cm by 2 cm area of upper inner arm skin. The study tracked peripheral blood TCR repertoire changes in vivo during primary and secondary sensitization to the hapten diphenylcyclopropenone (DPC) in alopecia patients. Alopecia areata with under or over 50% scalp involvement, alopecia totalis and alopecia universalis were represented in the patient cohort, which was mostly female. Patients additionally received weekly therapeutic DPC doses to the scalp throughout the approximately 25-week study period. The libraries were sequenced as a pool, and the TCR yield per sample differed mostly because of small variations in library volumes within the pool. Blood samples were taken from patients before sensitization (week 0) and at 2, 6 and about 24 weeks after DPC sensitization. Blood for TCR sequencing was provided by twenty-nine alopecia patients at one to four time points (pre-sensitization, 2, 6 and 24 weeks). Patch testing on the upper back used Finn chambers containing 0.01% DPC, with scoring done after 6 days according to International Contact Dermatitis Research Group standards.

Library prep was done by RACE. TCRdb lists the instrument as NextSeq 500. During library preparation, unique molecular identifiers were attached to individual cDNA molecules so that TCRs could be counted quantitatively and reproducibly. Both TCR alpha and TCR beta chains were sequenced from each blood RNA sample. The authors processed their data as follows. Samples had a median of approximately 96,000 TCRs, with a range from roughly 23,224 to 750,000. The Decombinator software suite was used to annotate the V, J and CDR3 of the TCR reads. For the PS versus PT1 abundance plots, all samples were subsampled to the same number of TCRs (28,000). Expanded TCRs were defined as absent before sensitization and observed at least eight times at the 2-week time point. TCRdb's own reprocessing of the public reads used fastp at Q25 and MiXCR and kept productive beta chains. Duplicate CDR3 protein sequences are folded into a single record with the most common DNA and genes. In this record, the V and J calls reflect TCRdb's handling and not the investigators' own analysis. In all, the sample holds some 70,000 distinct CDR3 sequences, and 10% of those were seen once. Of the sample, around 6.8% falls within the top ten clones.

In its sample, this clonotype was seen a few times. Its antigen has not been determined. It has no much larger one-base neighbor in the sample; base qualities were not kept. From the cysteine up to the phenylalanine, the CDR3 has a length of 14 residues. The entry retains the CDR3 DNA only, 42 bases that are in frame from base 1. Trimming removed 5 bases from V and 2 bases from J, leaving 12 bases between the germline ends. CDR1 SGHVS and CDR2 FNYEAQ are derived from the germline V gene. In light of the paper, this sample's time point label describes: patch test 2, 6 weeks after DPC sensitization. The treatment or condition label of this sample denotes: therapeutic diphenylcyclopropenone sensitization with weekly scalp DPC. At each patch-test visit, blood was drawn before the patch test was applied. Patients were eligible if aged 18 to 70, diagnosed with alopecia and judged suitable for DPC therapy, and pregnant patients were excluded. Total RNA was isolated from unfractionated whole blood collected in Tempus Blood RNA tubes.

Broad study findings and their caveats: Repeated subsampling changed both the strength of the expansion versus patch-test correlation and the threshold at which that correlation became significant. DPC sensitization did not change the number of TCRs with a frequency above 1 in 1000, and there was no evidence of changes in global repertoire structure. Because all patients had alopecia, a presumed autoimmune disease, the immune response of the patients might differ from that of healthy individuals. Significantly more large CDR3 similarity clusters were formed by expanded TCRs than by pre-sensitization or healthy control sets, consistent with antigen-driven responses. A positive correlation was found between the number of PT1 expanded TCRs and patch test score, with significance reached at thresholds 8, 16 and 32 but not 4.

The sequence is built from TRBV7-6 and TRBJ2-5; the D gene cannot be resolved reliably. The sequence was obtained from a woman between 45 and 60 years old with alopecia areata. Some clones in this sample may be carry-over from other donors' samples. The specimen was whole blood, collected in connection with sensitization to the hapten diphenylcyclopropenone (DPC). The CDR3 region has the sequence CASSPSGPQETQYF. In nucleotide form, the sequence is TGTGCCAGCAGCCCATCCGGGCCGCAAGAGACCCAGTACTTC.